A selection of T cell receptor beta chains follows, all from one sample in a study of control samples from healthy donors and cancer patients. Sequencing was performed with immunoSEQ multiplex PCR; in TCRdb, only in-frame clones are kept and a portion is missing. The sample records around 81,000 clones, 90% to 95% being singletons. The sequenced material came from blood. These TCRs come from a woman aged 30 to 39 in good health. Each CDR3 is given with its conserved first and last residue. D genes are given only for firm matches. Where a row states a size, it is once, few, many or the class of an expanded clone; other rows omit it.

J: TRBJ1-4; V: TRBV3-1/TRBV3-2; D: NA; size: NA; CDR3: CASSQAGQNEKLFF; DNA: TGTGCCAGCAGCCAAGCAGGACAGAATGAAAAACTGTTTTTT
J: TRBJ1-1; V: TRBV12-5; D: TRBD1; size: NA; CDR3: CASGLTLTGGEAFF; DNA: TGTGCTAGTGGTTTGACCCTTACAGGGGGTGAAGCTTTCTTT
J: TRBJ2-7; V: TRBV7-8; D: NA; size: NA; CDR3: CASSATYEQYF; DNA: TGTGCCAGCAGCGCTACCTACGAGCAGTACTTC
J: TRBJ1-1; V: TRBV7-9; D: NA; size: NA; CDR3: CASSLHGSGAFF; DNA: TGTGCCAGCAGCCTCCACGGATCGGGAGCTTTCTTT
J: TRBJ2-7; V: TRBV10-1; D: NA; size: NA; CDR3: CASSEFGDEQYF; DNA: TGCGCCAGCAGTGAATTCGGTGACGAGCAGTACTTC
J: TRBJ2-7; V: TRBV27; D: TRBD1; size: NA; CDR3: CASSPRATGGLSYEQYF; DNA: TGTGCCAGCAGTCCAAGGGCCACAGGGGGACTTTCCTACGAGCAGTACTTC
J: TRBJ2-2; V: TRBV6-5; D: NA; size: once; CDR3: CASSYLTANTGELFF; DNA: TGTGCCAGCAGTTATCTAACAGCGAACACCGGGGAGCTGTTTTTT
J: TRBJ2-7; V: TRBV28; D: TRBD1; size: medium-sized; CDR3: CASSGTALEQYF; DNA: TGTGCCAGTTCAGGGACAGCCCTCGAGCAGTACTTC
J: TRBJ1-4; V: TRBV2; D: NA; size: NA; CDR3: CASSPGIYEKLFF; DNA: TGTGCCAGCAGTCCAGGGATTTATGAAAAACTGTTTTTT
J: TRBJ2-7; V: TRBV2; D: NA; size: NA; CDR3: CASSLTALSYEQYF; DNA: TGTGCCAGCAGCCTGACAGCTCTCTCCTACGAGCAGTACTTC
J: TRBJ1-1; V: TRBV30; D: NA; size: NA; CDR3: CAWSDRGYTEAFF; DNA: TGTGCCTGGAGTGACCGTGGGTACACTGAAGCTTTCTTT
J: TRBJ2-7; V: TRBV11-2; D: NA; size: NA; CDR3: CASSPPLRVYEQYF; DNA: TGTGCCAGCAGCCCGCCACTGAGAGTCTACGAGCAGTACTTC
J: TRBJ1-2; V: TRBV7-8; D: NA; size: NA; CDR3: CASSLFWGQNYGYTF; DNA: TGTGCCAGCAGCCTCTTCTGGGGCCAAAACTATGGCTACACCTTC
J: TRBJ2-3; V: TRBV19; D: NA; size: NA; CDR3: CASSFGLPTDTQYF; DNA: TGTGCCAGTAGTTTTGGACTCCCCACAGATACGCAGTATTTT
J: TRBJ1-4; V: TRBV18; D: NA; size: NA; CDR3: CASSIRDPEKLFF; DNA: TGTGCCAGCTCAATCCGGGACCCTGAAAAACTGTTTTTT
J: TRBJ1-2; V: TRBV19; D: TRBD1; size: NA; CDR3: CASNSDRGLGYGYTF; DNA: TGTGCCAGTAACTCCGACAGGGGGCTAGGGTATGGCTACACCTTC
J: TRBJ1-1; V: TRBV19; D: NA; size: NA; CDR3: CASRSPGHSSGDTEAFF; DNA: TGTGCCAGTAGATCTCCGGGACATTCTAGCGGGGACACTGAAGCTTTCTTT
J: TRBJ2-5; V: TRBV7-7; D: TRBD2; size: NA; CDR3: CASGLGLAVLQETQYF; DNA: TGTGCTAGCGGCTTGGGACTAGCGGTCCTCCAAGAGACCCAGTACTTC
J: TRBJ2-7; V: TRBV28; D: TRBD1; size: once; CDR3: CASKDRAYEQYF; DNA: TGTGCCAGCAAGGACAGGGCCTACGAGCAGTACTTC
J: TRBJ2-2; V: TRBV28; D: NA; size: NA; CDR3: CASSMSGNTGELFF; DNA: TGTGCCAGCAGTATGTCTGGAAACACCGGGGAGCTGTTTTTT
J: TRBJ2-2; V: TRBV11-1; D: NA; size: NA; CDR3: CASSPGGTGHTGELFF; DNA: TGTGCCAGCAGCCCGGGGGGGACAGGGCACACCGGGGAGCTGTTTTTT
J: TRBJ1-4; V: TRBV27; D: TRBD1; size: NA; CDR3: CASSKTGVGEKLFF; DNA: TGTGCCAGCAGCAAGACAGGGGTGGGTGAAAAACTGTTTTTT
J: TRBJ1-1; V: TRBV6-5; D: NA; size: NA; CDR3: CASKEGKGAFF; DNA: TGTGCCAGCAAAGAAGGAAAAGGGGCTTTCTTT
J: TRBJ2-2; V: TRBV7-9; D: NA; size: NA; CDR3: CASGLAGLNTGELFF; DNA: TGTGCCAGCGGTCTTGCGGGCCTGAACACCGGGGAGCTGTTTTTT
J: TRBJ2-3; V: TRBV5-1; D: TRBD1; size: NA; CDR3: CASSPGGNGESQYF; DNA: TGCGCCAGCAGCCCAGGGGGTAATGGTGAGTCGCAGTATTTT
J: TRBJ2-7; V: TRBV6-5; D: NA; size: NA; CDR3: CASSGAVRSSYEQYF; DNA: TGTGCCAGCAGCGGCGCAGTGAGGAGCTCCTACGAGCAGTACTTC